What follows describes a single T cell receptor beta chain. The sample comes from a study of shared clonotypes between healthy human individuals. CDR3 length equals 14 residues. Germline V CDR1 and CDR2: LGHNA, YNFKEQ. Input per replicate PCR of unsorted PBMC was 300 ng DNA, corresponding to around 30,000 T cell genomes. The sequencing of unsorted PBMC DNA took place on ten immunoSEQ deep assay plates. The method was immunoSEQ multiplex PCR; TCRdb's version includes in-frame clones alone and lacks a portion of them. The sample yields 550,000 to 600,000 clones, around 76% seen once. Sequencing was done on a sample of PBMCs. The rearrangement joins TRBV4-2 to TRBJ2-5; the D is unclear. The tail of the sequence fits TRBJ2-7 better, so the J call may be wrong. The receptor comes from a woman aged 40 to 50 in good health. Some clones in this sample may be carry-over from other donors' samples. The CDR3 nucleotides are TGTGCCAGCAGCCAGCAGCGTATATCCTACGAGCAGTACTTC. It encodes CASSQQRISYEQYF.